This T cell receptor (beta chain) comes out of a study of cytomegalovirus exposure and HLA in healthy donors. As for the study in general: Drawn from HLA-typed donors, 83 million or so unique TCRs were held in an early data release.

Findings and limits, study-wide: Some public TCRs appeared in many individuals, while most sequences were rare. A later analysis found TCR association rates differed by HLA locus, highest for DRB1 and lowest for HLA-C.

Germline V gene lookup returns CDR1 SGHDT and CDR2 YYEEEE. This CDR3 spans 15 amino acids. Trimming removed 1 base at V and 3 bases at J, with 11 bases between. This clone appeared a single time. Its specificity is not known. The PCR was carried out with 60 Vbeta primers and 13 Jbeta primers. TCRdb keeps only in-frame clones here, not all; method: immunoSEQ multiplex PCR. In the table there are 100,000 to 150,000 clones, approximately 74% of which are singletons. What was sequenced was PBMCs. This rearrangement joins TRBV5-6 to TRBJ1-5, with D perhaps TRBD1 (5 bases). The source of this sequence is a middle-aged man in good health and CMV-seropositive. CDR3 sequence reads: CASSLTGEHNQPQHF. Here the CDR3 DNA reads TGTGCCAGCAGCTTGACGGGGGAGCACAATCAGCCCCAGCATTTT.